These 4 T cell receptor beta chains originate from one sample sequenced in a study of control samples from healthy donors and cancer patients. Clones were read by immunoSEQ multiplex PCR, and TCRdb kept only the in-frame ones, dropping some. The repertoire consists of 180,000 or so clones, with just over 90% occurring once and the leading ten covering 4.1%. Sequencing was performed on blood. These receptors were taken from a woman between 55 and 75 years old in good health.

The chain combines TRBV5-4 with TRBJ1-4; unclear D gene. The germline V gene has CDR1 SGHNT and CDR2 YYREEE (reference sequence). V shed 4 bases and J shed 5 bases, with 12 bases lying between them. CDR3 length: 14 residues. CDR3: CASSADGTNEKLFF. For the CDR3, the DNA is TGTGCCAGCAGCGCAGACGGAACGAATGAAAAACTGTTTTTT.

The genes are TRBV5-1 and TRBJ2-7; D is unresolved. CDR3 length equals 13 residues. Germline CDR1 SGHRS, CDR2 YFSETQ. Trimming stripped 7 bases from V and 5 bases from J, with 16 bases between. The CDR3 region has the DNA TGCGCCAGCCGGGCAGGAGAGGTGGACGAGCAGTACTTC. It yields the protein CASRAGEVDEQYF.

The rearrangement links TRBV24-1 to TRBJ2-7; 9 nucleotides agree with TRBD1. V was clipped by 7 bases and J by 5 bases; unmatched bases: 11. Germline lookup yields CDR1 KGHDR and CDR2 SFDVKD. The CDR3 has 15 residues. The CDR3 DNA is TGTGCCACCAGCCCCACCGGGACAGGGTACCACGAGCAGTACTTC. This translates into CATSPTGTGYHEQYF.

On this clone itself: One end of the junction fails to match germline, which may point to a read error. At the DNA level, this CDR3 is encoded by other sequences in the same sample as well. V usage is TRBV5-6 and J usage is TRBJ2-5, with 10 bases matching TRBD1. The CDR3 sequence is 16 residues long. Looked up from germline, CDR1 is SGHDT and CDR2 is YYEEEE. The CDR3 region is CASSLVVGQGVETQYF. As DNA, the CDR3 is TGCGCCAGCAGCTTGGTGGTCGGACAGGGGGTGGAGACCCAGTACTTC.